The 30 T cell receptor beta chains below come from one sample, sequenced in a study of cytomegalovirus exposure and HLA in healthy donors. PCR employed 60 Vbeta and 13 Jbeta primers. Sequencing was performed with immunoSEQ multiplex PCR; in TCRdb, only in-frame clones are kept and a portion is missing. The sample lists over 250,000 clones; under 80% were seen once. Input material: PBMCs. The receptors here all came from a female donor in good health and CMV-seronegative.

The chain combines TRBV27 with TRBJ2-7, with 7 bases identical to TRBD1. With 6 bases clipped from V and 5 bases from J, the junction kept 10 bases outside the gene matches. Germline V gene sequence: CDR1 MNHEY, CDR2 SMNVEV (reference sequence). The CDR3 is made up of 14 amino acids. The CDR3 DNA reads as TGTGCCAGCAGCCCGGACAGGAACCTCCACGAGCAGTACTTC. It specifies CASSPDRNLHEQYF.

Concerning this clone: In the same sample, other DNA sequences code for this CDR3. The V gene is TRBV29-1, the J gene TRBJ2-7, with 12 bases lining up with TRBD1. CDR1 is SQVTM, CDR2 ANQGSEA, per germline. Unmatched junction bases numbered 2, after V lost 7 bases and J lost 4 bases. CDR3 length equals 12 residues. This CDR3 reads CSGGQGAYEQYF. CDR3 bases: TGCAGCGGGGGACAGGGGGCGTACGAGCAGTACTTC.

This clone has only a few counts. The V gene is TRBV30, the J gene TRBJ2-5; 11 nucleotides agree with TRBD2. The J call could be wrong; TRBJ2-7 is a better fit for the DNA end. The CDR3 is made up of 15 amino acids. The V gene's germline CDR1 is GTSNPN and CDR2 SVGIG (reference sequence). CDR3 sequence reads: CAWSVLASGRYEQYF. The CDR3 nucleotides read TGTGCCTGGAGTGTACTGGCTAGCGGGAGGTACGAGCAGTACTTC.

This clone was detected a few times. This sequence joins TRBV29-1 and TRBJ2-1, with D tentatively TRBD2 (6 bases). The germline CDR1 and CDR2 sequences are SQVTM and ANQGSEA. The CDR3 contains 14 residues. Trimming left V 8 bases short and J 8 bases short, with 22 bases between. CDR3 sequence (DNA): TGCAGCTCCCCCGGAACTAGCACCGGGGATGAGCAGTTCTTC. It encodes CSSPGTSTGDEQFF.

This rearrangement joins TRBV28 to TRBJ2-7; D possibly corresponds to TRBD2 (6 bases). In germline, CDR1 is MDHEN, CDR2 SYDVKM. The V end lost 5 bases, the J end lost 0 bases, and 20 bases lay between the germline ends. The CDR3 sequence is 17 residues long. DNA of the CDR3: TGTGCCAGCAGTGACCGGAGGGCCGGGGAAGTCTCCTACGAGCAGTACTTC. It is translated as CASSDRRAGEVSYEQYF. Looking up the rest from reference TRBV28 and TRBJ2-7 gives the full variable domain: DVKVTQSSRYLVKRTGEKVFLECVQDMDHENMFWYRQDPGLGLRLIYFSYDVKMKEKGDIPEGYSVSREKKERFSLILESASTNQTSMYLCASSDRRAGEVSYEQYFGPGTRLTVT.

The chain recombines TRBV5-1 with TRBJ1-1, with D maybe TRBD1 (5 bases). The CDR3 consists of 14 residues. The germline CDR1 and CDR2 sequences are SGHRS and YFSETQ. Trimming pared 2 bases from V and 4 bases from J, leaving 12 bases between. CDR3 region: CASSFSEGSTEAFF. CDR3 bases: TGCGCCAGCAGCTTTTCGGAGGGGAGCACTGAAGCTTTCTTT.

The chain has TRBV6-1 and TRBJ2-7; D is unresolved. Trimming took 1 base from V and 1 from J, leaving 5 bases between them. Germline lookup yields CDR1 MNHNS and CDR2 SASEGT. The CDR3 runs to 13 residues. CDR3 residues: CASSEGPSYEQYF. CDR3 sequence (DNA): TGTGCCAGCAGTGAAGGGCCATCCTACGAGCAGTACTTC.

Only a few counts were recorded for this clone. This chain links TRBV27 with TRBJ1-1, with 9 nucleotides matching TRBD1. V was clipped by 6 bases and J by 6 bases; unmatched bases: 11. The CDR3 is made up of 15 amino acids. CDR1 is MNHEY, CDR2 SMNVEV, per germline (reference sequence). CDR3 bases: TGTGCCAGCAGCCTCCTCCCGGGACAGGGCCCTGAAGCTTTCTTT. Translating it yields CASSLLPGQGPEAFF.

The J gene is TRBJ2-1, the V gene TRBV11-3; D is unresolved. This CDR3 spans 16 amino acids. Germline CDR1 reads SGHNT; CDR2 reads YENEEA. Trimming left V 1 base short and J 4 bases short, with 14 bases between. CDR3 protein: CASSLGFQAYYNEQFF. CDR3 DNA sequence: TGTGCCAGCAGCTTAGGTTTCCAGGCCTATTACAATGAGCAGTTCTTC.

V gene TRBV12-5 combines with J gene TRBJ1-2; TRBD1 is a possible D gene (6 bases). Per germline, CDR1 LGHNT and CDR2 FRNRAP. This CDR3 has 15 amino acids. Trimming took off 0 bases at V and 3 bases at J, with 11 bases between the two ends. The CDR3 DNA reads as TGTGCTAGTGGTTTGGTACGAGGGGGGGACTATGGCTACACCTTC. As protein: CASGLVRGGDYGYTF.

The chain couples TRBV6-4 to TRBJ2-2; D may be TRBD2 (6 bases). The CDR3 length is 13 residues. Trimming took off 3 bases at V and 6 bases at J, with 8 bases between the two ends. The germline CDR1 and CDR2 sequences are MRHNA and SNTAGT. CDR3 coding DNA: TGTGCCAGCAGTGAGGGGGGTGCCGGGGAGCTGTTTTTT. Translation gives CASSEGGAGELFF.

This clone has just a few counts. The chain recombines TRBV5-1 with TRBJ2-1; possible D gene TRBD2, 6 bases. The CDR3 extends over 15 amino acids. V was shortened by 0 bases and J by 6 bases, with 13 bases between the two germline ends. Germline loops: CDR1 SGHRS, CDR2 YFSETQ. This chain's CDR3 is CASSLVSGQGNEQFF. The CDR3 nucleotides are TGCGCCAGCAGCTTGGTCAGCGGGCAAGGCAATGAGCAGTTCTTC.

This clone has a single count. The V gene is TRBV19, the J gene TRBJ2-5; possibly TRBD2 for D (6 bases). The J call may not be correct, given that the DNA end is closer to TRBJ2-7. The CDR3 spans 15 residues. The germline gives CDR1 LNHDA, CDR2 SQIVND (reference sequence). The CDR3 spells CASSPRGSGGYEQYF. Here the CDR3 DNA reads TGTGCCAGTAGTCCCCGGGGGAGCGGAGGCTACGAGCAGTACTTC.

The chain recombines TRBV25-1 with TRBJ2-2; 9 nucleotides line up with TRBD2. In germline, CDR1 is MGHDK, CDR2 SYGVNS. V gave up 1 base and J gave up 4 bases; unmatched junction bases: 10. The CDR3 contains 18 residues. CDR3 sequence (DNA): TGTGCCAGCAGTGAATTACAGGGAGCGGGAGGCCGCACCGGGGAGCTGTTTTTT. The encoded protein is CASSELQGAGGRTGELFF.

The chain recombines TRBV13 with TRBJ2-7; D perhaps matches TRBD2 (6 bases). Germline V gene lookup returns CDR1 PRHDT and CDR2 FYEKMQ (reference sequence). Trimming took off 5 bases at V and 4 bases at J, with 24 bases between the two ends. The CDR3 runs 17 residues. The CDR3 DNA reads TGTGCCAGCAGCCTTCCTCTAGAGGGAGGAGTACGGTACGAGCAGTACTTC. Translated, it gives CASSLPLEGGVRYEQYF.

The gene calls are TRBV5-1 and TRBJ2-5; 7 nucleotides align to TRBD2. With 0 bases clipped from V and 2 bases from J, the junction kept 10 bases outside the gene matches. CDR1 SGHRS and CDR2 YFSETQ come from the germline V gene. The CDR3 contains 17 residues. CDR3 sequence: CASSLVLAATGQETQYF. CDR3 nucleotides: TGCGCCAGCAGCTTGGTTCTAGCGGCAACCGGACAAGAGACCCAGTACTTC.

The chain carries TRBV6-4 and TRBJ2-3; D is perhaps TRBD1 (6 bases). Trimming stripped 4 bases from V and 10 bases from J, with 15 bases between. The CDR3 runs 13 residues. Germline CDR1 MRHNA, CDR2 SNTAGT. The CDR3 bases are TGTGCCAGCAGTGCCTCCGGGACATTTCCGCAGTATTTT. This translates into CASSASGTFPQYF.

V usage is TRBV28 and J usage is TRBJ2-7; TRBD2 might be the D (6 bases). The V end lost 4 bases, the J end lost 5 bases, and 18 bases lay between the germline ends. The V gene's germline CDR1 is MDHEN and CDR2 SYDVKM. The CDR3 is 15 residues long. CDR3 sequence: CASSSRDAVTHEQYF. The CDR3 DNA sequence: TGTGCCAGCAGTTCGCGGGACGCCGTTACCCACGAGCAGTACTTC.

This chain connects TRBV6-5 to TRBJ2-7; D remains unclear. The CDR3 is made up of 11 amino acids. CDR1 and CDR2 from the germline V gene are MNHEY and SVGAGI. V gave up 7 bases and J gave up 3 bases, with 7 bases separating them. In DNA, the CDR3 is TGTGCCAGCATGTCCTTCTACGAGCAGTACTTC. It yields the protein CASMSFYEQYF.

This clone has just a few counts. The chain links TRBV25-1 to TRBJ1-2; 10 bases are a match to TRBD1. V was pared by 4 bases and J by 7 bases, with 3 bases of the junction left unmatched. The germline V gene has CDR1 MGHDK and CDR2 SYGVNS. There are 13 residues in the CDR3. CDR3 loop: CASSGDRGPGYTF. The CDR3 region has the DNA TGTGCCAGCAGTGGGGACAGGGGTCCTGGCTACACCTTC.

The chain combines TRBV19 with TRBJ2-7; 8 bases fit TRBD1. The germline gives CDR1 LNHDA, CDR2 SQIVND (reference sequence). The CDR3 is 14 amino acids. V was pared by 6 bases and J by 3 bases, with 7 bases of the junction left unmatched. CDR3 in DNA: TGTGCCAGTAGCCCCAGTACAGGGGGCTACGAGCAGTACTTC. The encoded protein is CASSPSTGGYEQYF.

CDR3 sequence (DNA): TGTGCCAGTAGTCCCAAAGGGGGAGCTACTTTAAACATTCAGTACTTC. Its translation: CASSPKGGATLNIQYF. This chain joins TRBV19 and TRBJ2-4; D possibly corresponds to TRBD1 (6 bases). In germline, CDR1 is LNHDA, CDR2 SQIVND (reference sequence). The CDR3 extends over 16 amino acids. The ends were cut back, 5 bases at V and 6 bases at J, with 20 bases in the middle.

J is TRBJ2-3 and V is TRBV5-4; 7 nucleotides agree with TRBD2. The CDR3 has 16 amino acids. The J segment lost 0 bases and the V segment lost 9 bases, leaving 13 bases of the junction unmatched. CDR1 and CDR2 (germline): SGHNT, YYREEE (reference sequence). CDR3 nucleotide sequence: TGTGCCATCACCCTCGCGGGAGCGGAGAGCACAGATACGCAGTATTTT. Its protein product is CAITLAGAESTDTQYF.

This clone has a single count. This chain joins TRBV5-1 and TRBJ2-5, with 9 bases fitting TRBD2. The CDR3 has 15 amino acids. Germline trimming cut 0 bases from V and 12 bases from J; bases unmatched to any gene: 12. Germline assignment: CDR1 SGHRS and CDR2 YFSETQ. The CDR3 loop reads CASSLAVGTLAGKYF. CDR3 nucleotide sequence: TGCGCCAGCAGCTTGGCCGTGGGGACTCTAGCGGGGAAGTACTTC.

As for this clone: Other nucleotide sequences from this sample produce the same CDR3. CDR3 nucleotide sequence: TGTGCCAGCAGCACCGGGACTAGCGGGTACAATGAGCAGTTCTTC. It yields the protein CASSTGTSGYNEQFF. The chain is built from TRBV5-4 and TRBJ2-1; 12 bases align to TRBD2. Germline V gives CDR1 SGHNT, CDR2 YYREEE (reference sequence). The CDR3 is made up of 15 amino acids. J lost 4 bases, V lost 4 bases, and 3 bases had no gene match. Full variable domain (rest looked up from reference TRBV5-4 and TRBJ2-1): ETGVTQSPTHLIKTRGQQVTLRCSSQSGHNTVSWYQQALGQGPQFIFQYYREEENGRGNFPPRFSGLQFPNYSSELNVNALELDDSALYLCASSTGTSGYNEQFFGPGTRLTVL.

The V gene is TRBV4-1, the J gene TRBJ2-7; 8 nucleotides line up with TRBD1. The CDR3 runs 13 residues. The V gene end was trimmed by 1 base and the J gene end by 5 bases; junction bases not matched to a gene: 1. Germline lookup yields CDR1 MGHRA and CDR2 YSYEKL. The CDR3 is CASSQGTGNEQYF. In DNA, the CDR3 is TGCGCCAGCAGCCAAGGGACAGGGAACGAGCAGTACTTC.

This clone was seen a handful of times. The V gene is TRBV5-6, the J gene TRBJ2-7; D uncertain. Germline CDR1 reads SGHDT; CDR2 reads YYEEEE. This CDR3 is built from 11 residues. The ends were cut back, 2 bases at V and 7 bases at J, with 7 bases in the middle. The CDR3 DNA reads TGTGCCAGCAGCTTCCCCGGGGAGCAGTACTTC. Translating gives CASSFPGEQYF. Looking up the rest from reference TRBV5-6 and TRBJ2-7 gives the full variable domain: DAGVTQSPTHLIKTRGQQVTLRCSPKSGHDTVSWYQQALGQGPQFIFQYYEEEERQRGNFPDRFSGHQFPNYSSELNVNALLLGDSALYLCASSFPGEQYFGPGTRLTVT.

This chain connects TRBV7-7 to TRBJ2-5; the D is unclear. CDR1 and CDR2 (germline): SSHAT, FNYEAQ (reference sequence). This CDR3 has 14 amino acids. V lost 4 bases to trimming and J lost 2 bases, with 11 bases between them. CDR3 amino acids: CASSSEDSQETQYF. CDR3 nucleotides: TGTGCCAGCAGCTCAGAAGACTCGCAAGAGACCCAGTACTTC.

J is TRBJ1-4 and V is TRBV5-1; 7 positions match TRBD1. The V gene end was trimmed by 2 bases and the J gene end by 5 bases; junction bases not matched to a gene: 3. The CDR3 totals 14 residues. CDR1 and CDR2 (germline): SGHRS, YFSETQ. The CDR3 reads CASSLGGANEKLFF. CDR3 bases: TGCGCCAGCAGCTTAGGGGGCGCGAATGAAAAACTGTTTTTT.

CDR3 residues: CASSSGLAAYEQYF. CDR3 nucleotides: TGTGCCAGCAGCTCGGGACTAGCGGCTTACGAGCAGTACTTC. This rearrangement joins TRBV13 to TRBJ2-7; 11 positions agree with TRBD2. CDR1 and CDR2 from the germline V gene are PRHDT and FYEKMQ (reference sequence). The trim removed 4 bases at V and 4 bases at J, leaving 3 bases unmatched. There are 14 residues in the CDR3.